The 20 T cell receptor beta chains presented below share a single source sample, sequenced in a study of identical twins. TCRdb itself ran the 5' RACE reads through MiXCR, one entry per CDR3 protein. Of hundreds of thousands of distinct CDR3 sequences in the sample, 9.5% were seen once. The same data also contributed to another study, on yellow fever vaccine responses in identical twins.

Sequenced sample: CD8+ T cells sorted from blood. Source of these receptors: a woman in her late teens or twenties in good health.

This clonotype has a count of ten or more. V usage is TRBV12-3 or TRBV12-4 and J usage is TRBJ1-2; maybe TRBD1 (5 bases). CDR3 length equals 13 residues. V was trimmed by 2 bases and J by 8 bases, leaving 12 bases between them. CDR3 sequence: CASSLTGRVGYTF. In DNA form, the CDR3 reads TGTGCCAGCAGTTTAACTGGCAGGGTCGGCTACACCTTC.

The chain employs TRBV9 and TRBJ2-1; TRBD2 aligns across 14 bases. V was pared by 0 bases and J by 7 bases, with 6 bases of the junction left unmatched. Germline V gene data show CDR1 as SGDLS and CDR2 as YYNGEE. The length of the CDR3 is 17 residues. CDR3: CASSVDLTSGGVNEQFF. The CDR3, as DNA: TGTGCCAGCAGCGTAGATCTGACTAGCGGGGGGGTAAATGAGCAGTTCTTC.

This clonotype has a handful of counts. This sequence joins TRBV5-5 and TRBJ1-2; 8 bases map to TRBD1. This CDR3 has 17 residues. With V trimmed by 4 bases and J by 4 bases, 15 bases remained unmatched. Germline assignment: CDR1 SGHKS and CDR2 YYEKEE (reference sequence). CDR3: CASSGTGFNLATYGYTF. The CDR3 DNA reads as TGTGCCAGCAGCGGGACAGGATTTAATCTGGCCACCTATGGCTACACCTTC.

This clonotype has only a few counts. V is TRBV2 and J is TRBJ2-7; TRBD1 matches 9 bases. Germline V CDR1 and CDR2: SNHLY, FYNNEI. This CDR3 is built from 13 residues. Trimming removed 8 bases from V and 5 bases from J; junction bases left unmatched: 7. The DNA of the CDR3 is TGTGCCAGCTACGGGACAGGGATGAACGAGCAGTACTTC. Amino acids: CASYGTGMNEQYF.

J is TRBJ2-7 and V is TRBV2; 7 nucleotides align to TRBD1. The germline V gene encodes CDR1 SNHLY and CDR2 FYNNEI. V dropped 5 bases and J dropped 2; count of bases not matched to a gene: 6. The CDR3 has 14 residues. The chain's CDR3 is CASSRPGQTYEQYF. The DNA of the CDR3 is TGTGCCAGCAGTCGACCGGGACAGACCTACGAGCAGTACTTC.

Here the CDR3 reads CASSYSGTSVGADTQYF. For the CDR3, the DNA is TGTGCCAGCAGTTACTCCGGGACTAGCGTGGGCGCAGATACGCAGTATTTT. The V call is TRBV6-5, the J call TRBJ2-3, with 10 bases identical to TRBD2. There are 17 residues in the CDR3. Trimming took 0 bases from V and 4 from J; bases not matched to a gene: 7. The germline V gene encodes CDR1 MNHEY and CDR2 SVGAGI.

Only a few counts were recorded for this clonotype. The rearrangement uses TRBV7-2 and TRBJ2-5; D possibly corresponds to TRBD1 (6 bases). The CDR3 is made up of 13 amino acids. Germline V gives CDR1 SGHTA, CDR2 FQGNSA. The ends were cut back, 6 bases at V and 5 bases at J, with 13 bases in the middle. The chain's CDR3 is CASSYQGWETQYF. CDR3 nucleotides: TGTGCCAGCAGTTATCAGGGGTGGGAGACCCAGTACTTC.

This clonotype occurred a few times. The gene calls are TRBV27 and TRBJ1-2; maybe TRBD1 (5 bases). CDR3 length equals 16 residues. Germline V gene data show CDR1 as MNHEY and CDR2 as SMNVEV (reference sequence). V dropped 5 bases and J dropped 4 bases, with 20 bases sitting between them. Written as DNA, the CDR3 is TGTGCCAGCAGTCCCGGGCGGCAGGGCCCCTTCTATGGCTACACCTTC. It specifies CASSPGRQGPFYGYTF.

This clonotype has only a few counts. The rearrangement links TRBV20-1 to TRBJ2-3; a possible D gene is TRBD2 (6 bases). Germline CDR1 DFQATT, CDR2 SNEGSKA (reference sequence). The CDR3 contains 15 residues. V lost 6 bases, J lost 2 bases, and 18 bases lay in between. CDR3 loop: CSAPELAGPTDTQYF. In DNA form, the CDR3 reads TGCAGTGCCCCCGAACTAGCCGGTCCCACAGATACGCAGTATTTT.

This clonotype was counted only a few times. The J gene is TRBJ2-1, the V gene TRBV3-1, with D possibly matching TRBD2 (6 bases). CDR1 LGHDT and CDR2 YNNKEL come from the germline V gene (reference sequence). The CDR3 has 15 residues. The V end lost 0 bases, the J end lost 9 bases, and 15 bases lay between the germline ends. The CDR3 DNA is TGTGCCAGCAGCCAAGATCTCGGGAGACGGGGTGAGCAGTTCTTC. Amino acids: CASSQDLGRRGEQFF.

The chain uses TRBV7-6 and TRBJ2-3, with 8 bases lining up with TRBD1. Germline V gene lookup returns CDR1 SGHVS and CDR2 FNYEAQ. The J segment lost 2 bases and the V segment lost 8 bases, leaving 12 bases of the junction unmatched. The CDR3 totals 16 residues. The CDR3 DNA follows: TGTGCCAGCTCCCAGTCCCTCAGGGGGCTCACAGATACGCAGTATTTT. Protein sequence: CASSQSLRGLTDTQYF. The entire variable domain, with the rest obtained from reference TRBV7-6 and TRBJ2-3, is as follows: GAGVSQSPRYKVTKRGQDVALRCDPISGHVSLYWYRQALGQGPEFLTYFNYEAQQDKSGLPNDRFSAERPEGSISTLTIQRTEQRDSAMYRCASSQSLRGLTDTQYFGPGTRLTVL.

This clonotype has a handful of counts. This chain links TRBV4-2 with TRBJ2-7, with D possibly being TRBD1 or TRBD2 (5 bases each). The CDR3 is 14 amino acids. V gave up 3 bases and J gave up 7 bases, with 16 bases separating them. Germline CDR1 is LGHNA and CDR2 is YNFKEQ. CDR3 nucleotide sequence: TGTGCCAGCAGCCAGGTCTGGGGGACGGAGGAGCAGTACTTC. Translation: CASSQVWGTEEQYF.

A few counts support this clonotype. The chain carries TRBV6-2 or TRBV6-3 and TRBJ2-1; the match to TRBD2 covers 8 bases. V gave up 0 bases and J gave up 5 bases; unmatched junction bases: 6. The CDR3 contains 16 residues. Germline CDR1 reads MNHEY; CDR2 reads SVGEGT. Here the CDR3 DNA reads TGTGCCAGCAGTTACTCGAGTCTAGCGGGCAACAATGAGCAGTTCTTC. This encodes CASSYSSLAGNNEQFF.

This clonotype was observed many times. This chain uses TRBV27 with TRBJ2-1; possibly TRBD1 or TRBD2 for D (5 bases each). V shed 2 bases and J shed 8 bases, with 7 bases lying between them. This CDR3 comprises 12 residues. Per the germline V gene, CDR1 is MNHEY and CDR2 is SMNVEV (reference sequence). CDR3 protein: CASSLGGYEQFF. The CDR3 DNA is TGTGCCAGCAGTTTAGGGGGATATGAGCAGTTCTTC.

This clonotype was seen more than once but under ten times. J is TRBJ2-7 and V is TRBV10-3; 8 nucleotides agree with TRBD1. Looked up from germline, CDR1 is ENHRY and CDR2 is SYGVKD. Unmatched junction bases numbered 4, after V lost 6 bases and J lost 6 bases. The CDR3 sequence is 12 residues long. The CDR3 sequence: CAISSGGGEQYF. Here the CDR3 DNA reads TGTGCCATCAGCTCAGGGGGCGGCGAGCAGTACTTC.

In its sample, this clonotype was seen many times. The rearrangement links TRBV7-9 to TRBJ2-7, with a possible D match to TRBD1 (6 bases). V lost 3 bases and J lost 7, with 10 bases in between. The CDR3 spans 12 residues. From germline, CDR1 is SEHNR and CDR2 FQNEAQ (reference sequence). CDR3 sequence (DNA): TGTGCCAGCAGCTTTGGGGGCCCAGAGCAGTACTTC. Its protein is CASSFGGPEQYF.

This clonotype appeared many times. This sequence joins TRBV5-6 and TRBJ2-2; the D is unclear. V was trimmed by 6 bases and J by 8 bases, leaving 11 bases between them. From germline, CDR1 is SGHDT and CDR2 YYEEEE. The CDR3 contains 12 residues. CDR3 protein: CASTLGFGELFF. CDR3 DNA sequence: TGTGCCAGCACTCTGGGTTTTGGGGAGCTGTTTTTT.

Many counts were recorded for this clonotype. The rearrangement links TRBV5-1 to TRBJ1-6; TRBD1 agrees at 7 bases. CDR1 is SGHRS, CDR2 YFSETQ, per germline. J gave up 3 bases and V 2 bases, and 2 bases lay outside the gene matches. The CDR3 is made up of 15 amino acids. CDR3 coding DNA: TGCGCCAGCAGCTTCACAGGGGACTATAATTCACCCCTCCACTTT. It encodes CASSFTGDYNSPLHF.

This clonotype occurred a few times. The chain combines TRBV7-9 with TRBJ2-5; 10 positions agree with TRBD1. The V segment lost 5 bases and the J segment 3 bases; nucleotides outside the gene matches: 6. Germline CDR1 is SEHNR and CDR2 is FQNEAQ (reference sequence). This CDR3 has 15 amino acids. The chain's CDR3 is CASSLDRGVEETQYF. The CDR3 region has the DNA TGTGCCAGCAGCCTGGACAGGGGGGTAGAAGAGACCCAGTACTTC.

In its sample, this clonotype was seen a few times. The chain joins TRBV14 to TRBJ2-7; D is possibly TRBD1 (6 bases). The CDR3 has 14 residues. Between the trimmed V and J ends, which lost 4 bases and 3 bases, there was a span of 13 bases. Germline CDR1 SGHDN, CDR2 FVKESK. CDR3 DNA sequence: TGTGCCAGCAGCCTTGTGGGCAGGGGCTACGAGCAGTACTTC. This gives the protein CASSLVGRGYEQYF. Together with reference TRBV14 and TRBJ2-7, the CDR3 gives the full variable domain: EAGVTQFPSHSVIEKGQTVTLRCDPISGHDNLYWYRRVMGKEIKFLLHFVKESKQDESGMPNNRFLAERTGGTYSTLKVQPAELEDSGVYFCASSLVGRGYEQYFGPGTRLTVT.